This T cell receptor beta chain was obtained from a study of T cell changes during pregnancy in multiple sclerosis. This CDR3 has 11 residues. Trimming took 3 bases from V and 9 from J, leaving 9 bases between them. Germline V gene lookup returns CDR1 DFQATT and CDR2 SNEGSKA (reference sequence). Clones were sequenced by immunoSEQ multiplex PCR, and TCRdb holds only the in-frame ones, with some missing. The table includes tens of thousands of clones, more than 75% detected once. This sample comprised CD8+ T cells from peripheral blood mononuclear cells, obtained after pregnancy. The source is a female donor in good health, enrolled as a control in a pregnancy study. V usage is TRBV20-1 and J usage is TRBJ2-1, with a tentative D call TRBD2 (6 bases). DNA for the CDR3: TGCAGTGCTAGGCGGGACTTTGAGCAGTTCTTC. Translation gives CSARRDFEQFF.